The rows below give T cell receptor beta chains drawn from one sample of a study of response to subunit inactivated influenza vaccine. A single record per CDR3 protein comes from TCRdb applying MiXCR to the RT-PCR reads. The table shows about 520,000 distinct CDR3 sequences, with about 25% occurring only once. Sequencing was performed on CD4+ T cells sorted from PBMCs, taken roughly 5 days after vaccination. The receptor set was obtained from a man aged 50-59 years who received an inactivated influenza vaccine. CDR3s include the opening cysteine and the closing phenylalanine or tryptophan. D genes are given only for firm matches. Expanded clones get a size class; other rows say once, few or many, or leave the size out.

CSARVQPNQPQHF,TGCAGTGCTAGAGTGCAGCCCAATCAGCCCCAGCATTTT,NA,NA,TRBV20-1,TRBJ1-5
CASSLILAGDYNEQFF,TGCGCCAGCAGCCTTATACTAGCGGGGGACTACAATGAGCAGTTCTTC,TRBD2,NA,TRBV4-3,TRBJ2-1
CASSPGQNFYF,TGTGCCAGCAGCCCTGGACAAAACTTTTATTTT,NA,NA,TRBV7-2,TRBJ2-3
CASRLAGALVSEQYF,TGTGCCAGCAGACTAGCGGGGGCACTAGTAAGCGAGCAGTACTTC,TRBD2,few,TRBV6-2/TRBV6-3,TRBJ2-7
CSARDRGYGTEAFF,TGCAGTGCTAGGGACAGGGGTTATGGCACTGAAGCTTTCTTT,TRBD1,NA,TRBV20-1,TRBJ1-1
CASTSGLAGINEQFF,TGTGCCAGCACCAGCGGACTAGCGGGAATCAATGAGCAGTTCTTC,TRBD2,few,TRBV7-2,TRBJ2-1
CASSRLGSGISYNEQFF,TGTGCCAGCAGCCGTCTCGGTAGCGGCATCTCCTACAATGAGCAGTTCTTC,NA,NA,TRBV7-9,TRBJ2-1
CASSEGGWGTEAFF,TGTGCCAGCAGTGAGGGGGGCTGGGGCACTGAAGCTTTCTTT,NA,NA,TRBV2,TRBJ1-1
CASSVAGGGNFYEQYF,TGTGCCAGCAGCGTAGCAGGGGGAGGGAATTTCTACGAGCAGTACTTC,NA,few,TRBV9,TRBJ2-7
CASRSGLAGLQETQYF,TGTGCCAGCAGATCCGGACTAGCGGGGCTACAAGAGACCCAGTACTTC,TRBD2,NA,TRBV7-9,TRBJ2-5
CASSQGAGGVGQPQHF,TGCGCCAGCAGCCAAGGGGCGGGTGGGGTCGGTCAGCCCCAGCATTTT,NA,NA,TRBV4-3,TRBJ1-5
CASSQEVGRTSYNEQFF,TGTGCCAGCAGCCAAGAGGTGGGCAGGACCAGCTACAATGAGCAGTTCTTC,NA,NA,TRBV4-2,TRBJ2-1
CASSFRGSPSDTQYF,TGCGCCAGCAGCTTTCGCGGGAGTCCCTCAGATACGCAGTATTTT,TRBD2,few,TRBV5-1,TRBJ2-3
CASSLFRGQDYGYTF,TGTGCCAGCAGTTTATTTCGGGGACAAGACTATGGCTACACCTTC,NA,NA,TRBV12-3/TRBV12-4,TRBJ1-2
CSVPDTRNYGYTF,TGCAGTGTCCCGGACACCAGAAACTATGGCTACACCTTC,NA,NA,TRBV20-1,TRBJ1-2
CASRSGTGWAQPQHF,TGTGCCAGCAGATCCGGGACAGGGTGGGCTCAGCCCCAGCATTTT,TRBD1,NA,TRBV6-1,TRBJ1-5
CARRDSRMNTEAFF,TGTGCCAGGAGGGACAGCCGAATGAACACTGAAGCTTTCTTT,TRBD1,few,TRBV2,TRBJ1-1
CASSQQNRGVAQYF,TGTGCCAGCAGCCAACAAAACAGGGGGGTCGCGCAGTACTTC,TRBD1,once,TRBV4-2,TRBJ2-7
CSVALRNTDTQYF,TGCAGCGTTGCTCTGCGGAACACAGATACGCAGTATTTT,NA,few,TRBV29-1,TRBJ2-3
CASSPWTGERETQYF,TGTGCCAGCAGCCCCTGGACAGGGGAAAGGGAGACCCAGTACTTC,TRBD1,few,TRBV7-9,TRBJ2-5
CASSPSDSGELFF,TGTGCCAGCAGCCCCTCGGACTCCGGGGAGCTGTTTTTT,NA,few,TRBV7-3,TRBJ2-2
CASSPEGEPYNEQFF,TGTGCCAGCAGCCCCGAAGGGGAGCCCTACAATGAGCAGTTCTTC,NA,few,TRBV5-5,TRBJ2-1
CASSIQGSSLIDAAFF,TGTGCCAGCAGCATTCAGGGGAGCTCACTGATCGATGCAGCTTTCTTT,NA,NA,TRBV7-2,TRBJ1-1
CSGGGASGGGTQYF,TGCAGCGGTGGTGGGGCTAGCGGAGGTGGGACCCAGTACTTC,TRBD2,NA,TRBV29-1,TRBJ2-5
CASSGQGVRGTQYF,TGTGCCAGCAGTGGACAGGGGGTTCGTGGGACCCAGTACTTC,TRBD1,NA,TRBV2,TRBJ2-5
CASSGWTGQTDTQYF,TGTGCCAGCAGCGGATGGACAGGGCAAACAGATACGCAGTATTTT,TRBD1,NA,TRBV9,TRBJ2-3
CASTRDRIANTGELFF,TGTGCCAGCACTCGAGACAGAATAGCGAACACCGGGGAGCTGTTTTTT,NA,NA,TRBV9,TRBJ2-2
CASSLASGRATGELFF,TGTGCCAGCAGTTTAGCTAGCGGGAGGGCCACCGGGGAGCTGTTTTTT,TRBD2,NA,TRBV12-3/TRBV12-4,TRBJ2-2
CASSPRGTGPDTQYF,TGTGCCAGCAGCCCACGCGGGACAGGGCCAGATACGCAGTATTTT,TRBD1,NA,TRBV7-2,TRBJ2-3
CAISESGTGHSGANVLTF,TGTGCCATCAGTGAGTCCGGGACAGGCCACTCTGGGGCCAACGTCCTGACTTTC,TRBD1,NA,TRBV10-3,TRBJ2-6
CASSLMGFVQETQYF,TGTGCCAGCAGCTTAATGGGGTTCGTCCAAGAGACCCAGTACTTC,NA,NA,TRBV7-3,TRBJ2-5
CASSLGQGTTEAFF,TGTGCCAGCAGCTTGGGACAGGGGACCACTGAAGCTTTCTTT,TRBD1,few,TRBV5-6,TRBJ1-1
CATSRDVGGRGDEQYF,TGTGCCACCAGCAGAGATGTTGGCGGGAGGGGGGACGAGCAGTACTTC,TRBD2,few,TRBV15,TRBJ2-7
CASKRQRATETQYF,TGTGCCAGCAAGAGACAGAGGGCCACAGAGACCCAGTACTTC,NA,NA,TRBV6-1,TRBJ2-5
CASSSGRSGYSPLHF,TGTGCCAGCAGCTCGGGACGCTCGGGATATTCACCCCTCCACTTT,NA,NA,TRBV7-9,TRBJ1-6
CASSRGQGPEAFF,TGTGCCAGCAGCCGCGGACAGGGACCTGAAGCTTTCTTT,TRBD1,few,TRBV3-1,TRBJ1-1
CATSDIAGESTDTQYF,TGTGCCACCAGTGATATAGCGGGGGAAAGCACAGATACGCAGTATTTT,TRBD2,few,TRBV24-1,TRBJ2-3
CASSLVGTGGGPQYF,TGTGCCAGCAGCTTGGTCGGGACAGGGGGCGGTCCGCAGTACTTC,TRBD1,few,TRBV5-6,TRBJ2-7
CASSLVLRVHGYTF,TGTGCCAGCAGTTTAGTATTACGGGTCCATGGCTACACCTTC,NA,NA,TRBV12-3/TRBV12-4,TRBJ1-2
CASSIGTGADPYEQYF,TGCGCCAGCAGCATCGGGACAGGAGCCGATCCCTACGAGCAGTACTTC,TRBD1,NA,TRBV5-1,TRBJ2-7
CAFSTANTEAFF,TGTGCTTTTTCGACAGCAAACACTGAAGCTTTCTTT,NA,NA,TRBV15,TRBJ1-1
CASSPQWRVKTGELFF,TGTGCCAGCAGCCCCCAGTGGAGGGTAAAGACCGGGGAGCTGTTTTTT,NA,few,TRBV7-2,TRBJ2-2
CASRLTSGSTYEQYF,TGTGCCAGCAGACTCACTAGCGGGAGTACCTACGAGCAGTACTTC,TRBD2,few,TRBV3-1,TRBJ2-7
CASSVLTGGVIDEQYF,TGTGCCAGCAGCGTCCTGACAGGGGGCGTCATCGACGAGCAGTACTTC,TRBD1,NA,TRBV7-6,TRBJ2-7
CSVGWAGAYYEQYF,TGCAGCGTTGGCTGGGCGGGAGCCTACTACGAGCAGTACTTC,TRBD2,few,TRBV29-1,TRBJ2-7
CASSLAGTGGHNEQFF,TGCGCCAGCAGCTTGGCCGGGACAGGGGGCCACAATGAGCAGTTCTTC,TRBD1,few,TRBV5-1,TRBJ2-1
CASSSDLSYNEQFF,TGCGCCAGCAGCTCGGACCTCTCCTACAATGAGCAGTTCTTC,NA,NA,TRBV5-1,TRBJ2-1
CATSGLDEKLFF,TGTGCCACCTCGGGGTTGGATGAAAAACTGTTTTTT,NA,few,TRBV12-3/TRBV12-4,TRBJ1-4
CASSQGGSADGNIIYF,TGTGCCAGCAGCCAAGGGGGTTCGGCAGATGGAAACATCATATATTTT,NA,NA,TRBV4-2,TRBJ1-3
CASSTGATNTEAFF,TGTGCCAGCAGTACAGGGGCGACGAACACTGAAGCTTTCTTT,TRBD1,few,TRBV27,TRBJ1-1
CSATKLMGTEAFF,TGCAGTGCTACAAAGCTAATGGGCACTGAAGCTTTCTTT,NA,NA,TRBV20-1,TRBJ1-1
CASTSGGIAYNEQFF,TGTGCCAGCACCTCCGGCGGGATCGCCTACAATGAGCAGTTCTTC,NA,NA,TRBV12-3/TRBV12-4,TRBJ2-1
CASSRGPGTQYF,TGTGCCAGCAGCAGGGGGCCGGGGACCCAGTACTTC,TRBD1,few,TRBV12-3/TRBV12-4,TRBJ2-5